Presented here are 21 T cell receptor beta chains from one specimen sequenced in a study of OX40 agonist ivuxolimab in advanced cancers. The method was immunoSEQ multiplex PCR; TCRdb's version includes in-frame clones alone and lacks a portion of them. The data show 25,000 to 35,000 clones, about 83% seen once. The input for sequencing was CD4+ or CD8+ T cells sorted from blood, taken in a trial of the OX40 agonist ivuxolimab. Source of these receptors: an adult with an advanced solid tumor such as melanoma, head and neck, liver or kidney cancer.

In its sample, this clone was seen once. The genes are TRBV5-1 and TRBJ1-3; no reliable D call. The CDR3 is 15 amino acids. With 0 bases removed from V and 1 base from J, the gap between germline ends came to 8 bases. The V gene's germline CDR1 is SGHRS and CDR2 YFSETQ. The CDR3 nucleotides read TGCGCCAGCAGCTTGGAAGGAGGTTCTGGAAACACCATATATTTT. Its translation is CASSLEGGSGNTIYF.

The rearrangement joins TRBV11-3 to TRBJ2-5; 13 bases are a match to TRBD2. The CDR3 runs to 17 residues. V gave up 0 bases and J gave up 4 bases; unmatched junction bases: 5. Germline V gene data show CDR1 as SGHNT and CDR2 as YENEEA. DNA of the CDR3: TGTGCCAGCAGCTTAGAGTTCCGACTAGCGGGAGGAGAGACCCAGTACTTC. It specifies CASSLEFRLAGGETQYF.

This sequence joins TRBV27 and TRBJ2-7; 7 bases map to TRBD1. V shed 4 bases, J shed 1 base, and the junction held 1 base outside the gene matches. CDR1 is MNHEY and CDR2 is SMNVEV in the germline V gene (reference sequence). CDR3 length equals 13 residues. The CDR3 loop reads CASSYRGSYEQYF. The CDR3 coding sequence is TGTGCCAGCAGTTACAGGGGATCCTACGAGCAGTACTTC.

This clone was observed a few times. This chain uses TRBV11-2 with TRBJ2-3, with D perhaps TRBD1 (5 bases). The CDR3 extends over 15 amino acids. The germline V gene encodes CDR1 SGHAT and CDR2 FQNNGV. V lost 1 base and J 1 base, leaving 9 bases between the germline ends. The CDR3 spells CASSLGRGGTDTQYF. In DNA, the CDR3 is TGTGCCAGCAGCTTAGGAAGGGGCGGCACAGATACGCAGTATTTT.

V is TRBV13 and J is TRBJ2-5; TRBD2 might be the D (6 bases). The CDR3 covers 15 residues. The germline V gene has CDR1 PRHDT and CDR2 FYEKMQ (reference sequence). Trimming cost V 2 bases and J 5 bases, with 15 bases left between them. The CDR3 DNA reads TGTGCCAGCAGCTTACTTCAGGAGGAGGGTGAGACCCAGTACTTC. This sequence encodes CASSLLQEEGETQYF. The whole variable domain, filled in from reference TRBV13 and TRBJ2-5, reads AAGVIQSPRHLIKEKRETATLKCYPIPRHDTVYWYQQGPGQDPQFLISFYEKMQSDKGSIPDRFSAQQFSDYHSELNMSSLELGDSALYFCASSLLQEEGETQYFGPGTRLLVL.

This clone was seen once. This chain uses TRBV7-2 with TRBJ2-3; maybe TRBD2 (5 bases). The CDR3 contains 14 residues. Germline V gives CDR1 SGHTA, CDR2 FQGNSA. V lost 3 bases, J lost 6 bases, and 13 bases lay in between. DNA for the CDR3: TGTGCCAGCAGCTTCACCCAACTAGACGATACGCAGTATTTT. Amino acid sequence: CASSFTQLDDTQYF.

The chain uses TRBV30 and TRBJ1-1, with D unresolved. CDR1 and CDR2 from the germline V gene are GTSNPN and SVGIG (reference sequence). V lost 7 bases, J lost 7 bases, and 13 bases lay in between. The length of the CDR3 is 11 residues. The CDR3 region has the DNA TGTGCCTCGACCGGGCCCCATGAAGCTTTCTTT. It yields the protein CASTGPHEAFF.

V usage is TRBV4-1 and J usage is TRBJ2-7, with 9 bases matching TRBD1. Unmatched junction bases numbered 2, after V lost 1 base and J lost 1 base. Looked up from germline, CDR1 is MGHRA and CDR2 is YSYEKL. The length of the CDR3 is 15 residues. The chain's CDR3 is CASSQGQGVSYEQYF. The CDR3 DNA reads as TGCGCCAGCAGCCAAGGACAGGGGGTTTCCTACGAGCAGTACTTC.

This rearrangement joins TRBV15 to TRBJ1-2, with D possibly being TRBD1 (5 bases). Germline-derived CDR1 and CDR2 are LNHNV and YYDKDF (reference sequence). Trimming took off 0 bases at V and 12 bases at J, with 17 bases between the two ends. This CDR3 region has 14 residues. The CDR3 loop is CATSRDGGESLNTF. The CDR3 DNA sequence: TGTGCCACCAGCAGAGATGGAGGGGAATCCCTCAACACCTTC.

This clone was seen a handful of times. The J gene is TRBJ2-7, the V gene TRBV28, with 9 nucleotides matching TRBD2. J gave up 6 bases and V 7 bases, and 10 bases lay outside the gene matches. CDR3 size: 14 residues. Germline V gene data show CDR1 as MDHEN and CDR2 as SYDVKM. The CDR3 sequence: CASTAGGGGVEQYF. CDR3 nucleotides: TGTGCCAGCACCGCGGGGGGGGGCGGGGTCGAGCAGTACTTC. Full variable domain (rest looked up from reference TRBV28 and TRBJ2-7): DVKVTQSSRYLVKRTGEKVFLECVQDMDHENMFWYRQDPGLGLRLIYFSYDVKMKEKGDIPEGYSVSREKKERFSLILESASTNQTSMYLCASTAGGGGVEQYFGPGTRLTVT.

V usage is TRBV19 and J usage is TRBJ1-1; no reliable D call. This CDR3 is 13 amino acids long. CDR1 and CDR2 (germline): LNHDA, SQIVND (reference sequence). Trimming pared 3 bases from V and 3 bases from J, leaving 8 bases between. CDR3 DNA sequence: TGTGCCAGTAGTATTGCTCTTTACACTGAAGCTTTCTTT. Residues: CASSIALYTEAFF.

The V call is TRBV10-3, the J call TRBJ2-7, with 10 bases matching TRBD1. The germline CDR1 and CDR2 sequences are ENHRY and SYGVKD. The J segment lost 3 bases and the V segment lost 4 bases, leaving 3 bases of the junction unmatched. This CDR3 is 14 amino acids long. The CDR3 here is CAISGDRGRYEQYF. CDR3 DNA sequence: TGTGCCATCAGTGGAGACAGGGGGCGCTACGAGCAGTACTTC.

The CDR3 DNA reads TGTGCCAGCAGCTCCCTCCTCGGGACAGGAGAACCCCAGTACTTC. As protein: CASSSLLGTGEPQYF. V is TRBV11-2 and J is TRBJ2-5; TRBD1 matches 8 bases. The CDR3 is 15 residues long. Losses at the gene ends were 4 bases for V and 9 bases for J; bases not matched to a gene: 13. Germline CDR1 SGHAT, CDR2 FQNNGV.

The chain carries TRBV11-2 and TRBJ2-3, with a tentative D call TRBD2 (6 bases). Germline lookup yields CDR1 SGHAT and CDR2 FQNNGV. Trimming took 4 bases from V and 0 from J, leaving 14 bases between them. CDR3 length equals 16 residues. CDR3 in amino acids: CASSSDAGTSTDTQYF. The CDR3 nucleotides read TGTGCCAGCAGCTCCGACGCGGGGACTAGCACAGATACGCAGTATTTT. Drawing the rest from reference TRBV11-2 and TRBJ2-3, the complete variable domain is EAGVAQSPRYKIIEKRQSVAFWCNPISGHATLYWYQQILGQGPKLLIQFQNNGVVDDSQLPKDRFSAERLKGVDSTLKIQPAKLEDSAVYLCASSSDAGTSTDTQYFGPGTRLTVL.

The gene calls are TRBV2 and TRBJ2-7; D ambiguous. Germline CDR1 is SNHLY and CDR2 is FYNNEI. There are 12 residues in the CDR3. V was shortened by 3 bases and J by 4 bases, with 7 bases between the two germline ends. The DNA of the CDR3 is TGTGCCAGCAGTGAGGCTGTTTACGAGCAGTACTTC. Translation gives CASSEAVYEQYF.

This chain uses TRBV4-2 with TRBJ2-7; 7 bases match TRBD1. The CDR3 runs 15 residues. CDR1 and CDR2 (germline): LGHNA, YNFKEQ. Losses at the gene ends were 1 base for V and 3 bases for J; bases not matched to a gene: 6. The CDR3 DNA follows: TGTGCCAGCAGCCAAGCGGACAGGATATACTACGAGCAGTACTTC. Protein sequence: CASSQADRIYYEQYF.

The genes are TRBV4-1 and TRBJ2-7; D possibly uses TRBD1 or TRBD2 (6 bases each). This CDR3 is built from 16 residues. The germline gives CDR1 MGHRA, CDR2 YSYEKL. Trimming stripped 4 bases from V and 5 bases from J, with 21 bases between. In DNA, the CDR3 is TGCGCCAGCAGCCGAAGGTGGGGGGACCCAGGGGACGAGCAGTACTTC. Translated, it gives CASSRRWGDPGDEQYF.

The chain is built from TRBV7-8 and TRBJ2-1; perhaps TRBD1 as D (5 bases). Between the trimmed V and J ends, which lost 5 bases and 10 bases, there was a span of 18 bases. Germline loops: CDR1 SGHVS, CDR2 FQNEAQ. The CDR3 has 14 amino acids. The CDR3 DNA reads as TGTGCCAGCAGCCCACGGAGAGTGGGGCAAGAGCAGTTCTTC. It is translated as CASSPRRVGQEQFF.

The chain combines TRBV6-5 with TRBJ2-1; weak D call: TRBD1 (6 bases). The CDR3 is made up of 15 amino acids. Looked up from germline, CDR1 is MNHEY and CDR2 is SVGAGI. V was pared by 5 bases and J by 2 bases, with 13 bases between. The CDR3 loop is CASSTPAGAYNEQFF. The CDR3 DNA sequence: TGTGCCAGCAGTACTCCGGCAGGGGCCTACAATGAGCAGTTCTTC.

The V call is TRBV2, the J call TRBJ1-6; the match to TRBD1 covers 9 bases. The ends lost 5 bases at V and 9 bases at J; junction bases unmatched: 8. Germline loops: CDR1 SNHLY, CDR2 FYNNEI. The CDR3 covers 15 residues. CDR3 sequence reads: CASSLDRGSSSPLHF. Here the CDR3 DNA reads TGTGCCAGCAGTCTTGACAGGGGGAGCAGTTCACCCCTCCACTTT.

The chain combines TRBV29-1 with TRBJ1-1, with D perhaps matching TRBD1 (6 bases). CDR3 length: 13 residues. Germline-derived CDR1 and CDR2 are SQVTM and ANQGSEA. V shed 7 bases and J shed 4 bases, with 16 bases lying between them. CDR3 bases: TGCAGCGCCCATGGGGGGCATGGCACTGAAGCTTTCTTT. Translated, it gives CSAHGGHGTEAFF.